Here is one TCR beta chain with its context. This sample was included in a study of blood T cell repertoires in COVID-19. Background on the study: Sources were T cells, B-cell-depleted T cells, or PBMCs; the material itself was cDNA or gDNA.

The CDR3 runs to 15 residues. V lost 0 bases to trimming and J lost 6 bases; unmatched junction nucleotides: 4. Germline V gives CDR1 MDHEN, CDR2 SYDVKM. Authors' data handling: Estimates of nucleated cell counts were drawn from the amplification of reference gene primers. Data came from immunoSEQ multiplex PCR; TCRdb stores just in-frame clones and leaves some out. V, J and clone size are taken as reported in that table, and D and trimming were inferred from the DNA itself. The sample carries 250,000 to 300,000 clones, 85% recorded once. The sequence was collected from a man over 45 with active or convalescent COVID-19. The V and J genes are TRBV28 and TRBJ2-1, with 8 bases matching TRBD2. The sequenced sample consisted of peripheral blood. The CDR3: CASSLWLAGPNEQFF. The CDR3 DNA follows: TGTGCCAGCAGTTTATGGTTAGCGGGACCCAATGAGCAGTTCTTC.